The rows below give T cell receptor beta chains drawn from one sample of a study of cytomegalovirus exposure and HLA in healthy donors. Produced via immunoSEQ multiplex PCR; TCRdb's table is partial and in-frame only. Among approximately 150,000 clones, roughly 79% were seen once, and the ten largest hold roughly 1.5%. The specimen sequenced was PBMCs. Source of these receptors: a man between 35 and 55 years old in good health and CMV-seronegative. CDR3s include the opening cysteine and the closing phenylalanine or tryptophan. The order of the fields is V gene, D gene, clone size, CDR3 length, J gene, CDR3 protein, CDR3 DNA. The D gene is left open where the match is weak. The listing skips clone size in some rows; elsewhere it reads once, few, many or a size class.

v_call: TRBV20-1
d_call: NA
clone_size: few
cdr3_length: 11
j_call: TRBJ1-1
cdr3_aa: CSAVGATEAFF
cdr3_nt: TGCAGTGCGGTAGGGGCCACTGAAGCTTTCTTT

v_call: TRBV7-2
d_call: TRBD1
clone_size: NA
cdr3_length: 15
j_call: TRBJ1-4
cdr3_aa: CASSSRTGSGEKLFF
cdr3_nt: TGTGCCAGCAGTTCTAGGACAGGGTCCGGAGAAAAACTGTTTTTT

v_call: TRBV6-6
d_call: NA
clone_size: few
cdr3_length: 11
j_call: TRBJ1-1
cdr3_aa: CASGHGTEAFF
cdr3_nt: TGTGCCAGTGGGCATGGGACTGAAGCTTTCTTT

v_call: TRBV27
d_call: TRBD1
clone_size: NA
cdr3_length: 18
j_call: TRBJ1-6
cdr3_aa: CASSLFVGQDQYNSPLHF
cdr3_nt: TGTGCCAGCAGTTTATTTGTTGGACAGGACCAATATAATTCACCCCTCCACTTT

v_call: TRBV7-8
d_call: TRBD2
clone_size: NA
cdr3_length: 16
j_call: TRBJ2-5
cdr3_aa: CASSSFTGGTEETQYF
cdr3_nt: TGTGCCAGCAGCTCATTTACGGGAGGGACCGAAGAGACCCAGTACTTC

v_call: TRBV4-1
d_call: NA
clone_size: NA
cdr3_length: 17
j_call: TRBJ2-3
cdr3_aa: CASSQGLGTGYTDTQYF
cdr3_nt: TGCGCCAGCAGCCAAGGGCTCGGGACTGGATACACAGATACGCAGTATTTT

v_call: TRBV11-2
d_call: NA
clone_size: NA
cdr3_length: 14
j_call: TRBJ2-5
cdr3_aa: CASSLDGSAGTQYF
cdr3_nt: TGTGCCAGCAGCTTAGATGGTAGCGCGGGGACCCAGTACTTC

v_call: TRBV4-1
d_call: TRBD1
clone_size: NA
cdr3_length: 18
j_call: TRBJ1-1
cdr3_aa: CASSLRYDRETENTEAFF
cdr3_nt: TGCGCCAGCAGCCTGAGATACGACAGGGAGACAGAAAACACTGAAGCTTTCTTT

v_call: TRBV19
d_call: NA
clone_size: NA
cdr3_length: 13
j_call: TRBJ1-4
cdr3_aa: CASKTGWREKLFF
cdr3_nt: TGTGCCAGCAAAACAGGGTGGCGGGAAAAACTGTTTTTT

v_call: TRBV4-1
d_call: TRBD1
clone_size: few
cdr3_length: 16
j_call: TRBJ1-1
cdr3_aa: CASSHIPGQGKPEAFF
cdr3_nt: TGCGCCAGCAGCCACATACCGGGACAGGGAAAGCCTGAAGCTTTCTTT

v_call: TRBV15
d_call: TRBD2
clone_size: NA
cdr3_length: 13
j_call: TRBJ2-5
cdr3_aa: CATRRAGEETQYF
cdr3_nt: TGTGCCACCCGGCGGGCGGGGGAAGAGACCCAGTACTTC

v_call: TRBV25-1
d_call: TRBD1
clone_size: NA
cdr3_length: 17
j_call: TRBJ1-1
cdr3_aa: CASSGIRGPLRDTEAFF
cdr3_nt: TGTGCCAGCAGTGGGATAAGGGGGCCCCTGAGGGACACTGAAGCTTTCTTT

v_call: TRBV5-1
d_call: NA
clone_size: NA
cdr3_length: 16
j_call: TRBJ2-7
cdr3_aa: CASSLGLRSLSYEQYF
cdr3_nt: TGCGCCAGCAGCTTGGGGTTGCGGAGCTTATCCTACGAGCAGTACTTC

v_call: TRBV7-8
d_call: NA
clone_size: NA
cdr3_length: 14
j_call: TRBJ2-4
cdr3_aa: CASSSQVAKNIQYF
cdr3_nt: TGTGCCAGCAGCTCACAGGTAGCCAAAAACATTCAGTACTTC

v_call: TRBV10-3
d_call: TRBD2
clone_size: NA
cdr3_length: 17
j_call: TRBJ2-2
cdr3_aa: CAITATSGRVNTGELFF
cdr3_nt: TGTGCCATCACTGCGACTAGCGGGAGGGTTAACACCGGGGAGCTGTTTTTT

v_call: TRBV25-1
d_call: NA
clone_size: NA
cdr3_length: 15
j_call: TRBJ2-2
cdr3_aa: CASVRNGANTGELFF
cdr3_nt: TGTGCCAGCGTGCGGAACGGCGCGAACACCGGGGAGCTGTTTTTT

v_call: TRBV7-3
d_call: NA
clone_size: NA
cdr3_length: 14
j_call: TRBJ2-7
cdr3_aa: CASSLRGAGYEQYF
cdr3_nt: TGTGCCAGCAGCTTACGCGGGGCGGGCTACGAGCAGTACTTC

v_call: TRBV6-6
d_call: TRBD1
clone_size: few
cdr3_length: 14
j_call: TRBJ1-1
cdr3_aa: CASSPNRGGTEAFF
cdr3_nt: TGTGCCAGCAGTCCAAACAGGGGGGGCACTGAAGCTTTCTTT

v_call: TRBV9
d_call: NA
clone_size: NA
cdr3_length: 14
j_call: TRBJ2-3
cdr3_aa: CASDSGTSTDTQYF
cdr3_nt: TGTGCCAGCGATTCCGGGACTAGCACAGATACGCAGTATTTT

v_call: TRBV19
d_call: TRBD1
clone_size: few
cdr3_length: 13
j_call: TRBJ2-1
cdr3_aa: CASSRTGYNEQFF
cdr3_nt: TGTGCCAGTAGTCGGACAGGGTATAATGAGCAGTTCTTC